This T cell receptor beta chain stems from a study of shared clonotypes between healthy human individuals. This clone was found a few times. V shed 6 bases, J shed 8 bases, and the junction held 12 bases outside the gene matches. Germline V CDR1 and CDR2: SNHLY, FYNNEI. The CDR3 sequence is 14 residues long. Method: immunoSEQ multiplex PCR; TCRdb's copy keeps in-frame clones and lacks some. The sample carries over a million clones, about three quarters recorded once. The origin of this receptor is a man in his late teens or twenties in good health. Sequencing used memory CD4+ T cells sorted from blood. Subset denoted: CD45RA-negative fraction. V and J are TRBV2 and TRBJ1-2; 7 bases line up with TRBD1. As DNA, the CDR3 is TGTGCCAGCAGGGGGGACAGTCGATTTAAGGGCTACACCTTC. It codes for CASRGDSRFKGYTF.